This is a list of T cell receptor beta chains from one sample in a study of blood T cell repertoires in COVID-19. Assay used: immunoSEQ multiplex PCR; TCRdb lists only in-frame clones, some missing. The sample lists 90,000 to 110,000 clones, around 81% occurring once. Sequences were obtained from peripheral blood. Receptors originate from an elderly man with acute or convalescent COVID-19. CDR3s include the opening cysteine and the closing phenylalanine or tryptophan. The order of the fields is J gene, clone size, V gene, D gene, CDR3 protein, CDR3 DNA. A D gene is named only where the DNA matches it firmly. Not all rows give a size; the values are once, few, many and, for expanded clones, a class.

TRBJ1-6 | few | TRBV6-5 | TRBD1 | CASSPSTGTSSPLHF | TGTGCCAGCAGTCCATCGACAGGGACTAGTTCACCCCTCCACTTT
TRBJ1-4 | NA | TRBV5-1 | NA | CASSAGGRNNEKLFF | TGCGCCAGCAGCGCCGGTGGCAGGAATAATGAAAAACTGTTTTTT
TRBJ2-2 | NA | TRBV29-1 | NA | CSVGTRATGELFF | TGCAGCGTTGGGACAAGGGCCACCGGGGAGCTGTTTTTT
TRBJ1-2 | few | TRBV5-4 | NA | CASSLEAGMSNYGYTF | TGTGCCAGCAGCTTGGAGGCAGGGATGTCGAACTATGGCTACACCTTC
TRBJ2-2 | NA | TRBV7-9 | TRBD1 | CASSPRTGGGRTGELFF | TGTGCCAGCAGCCCGCGGACAGGGGGCGGTCGGACCGGGGAGCTGTTTTTT
TRBJ1-4 | NA | TRBV28 | TRBD1 | CASRRTGVEKLFF | TGTGCCAGCAGACGGACAGGGGTCGAAAAACTGTTTTTT
TRBJ2-1 | NA | TRBV6-2/TRBV6-3 | NA | CASSYGTLSYNEQFF | TGTGCCAGCAGTTACGGGACATTGTCCTACAATGAGCAGTTCTTC
TRBJ2-3 | NA | TRBV5-6 | TRBD1 | CASSRDRGTDTQYF | TGTGCCAGCAGCCGGGACAGGGGCACAGATACGCAGTATTTT
TRBJ2-7 | NA | TRBV9 | NA | CASSGGKGHNGEQYF | TGTGCCAGCAGCGGCGGGAAAGGCCACAACGGCGAGCAGTACTTC
TRBJ1-1 | NA | TRBV5-1 | NA | CASSLVPLGEAFF | TGCGCCAGCAGCTTGGTCCCTCTTGGAGAGGCTTTCTTT
TRBJ2-1 | NA | TRBV29-1 | TRBD1 | CSVVGGTGVDEQFF | TGCAGCGTTGTTGGCGGGACAGGGGTTGATGAGCAGTTCTTC
TRBJ1-5 | once | TRBV5-1 | NA | CASSLEGGSWPQHF | TGCGCCAGCAGCCTAGAGGGTGGTTCGTGGCCCCAGCATTTT
TRBJ1-5 | few | TRBV6-5 | TRBD1 | CASRSGQGDQPQHF | TGTGCCAGCAGATCCGGACAGGGAGATCAGCCCCAGCATTTT
TRBJ1-2 | once | TRBV5-5 | TRBD1 | CASSLARQGNYGYTF | TGTGCCAGCAGCTTGGCGCGACAGGGGAACTATGGCTACACCTTC
TRBJ2-1 | NA | TRBV5-1 | NA | CASSPLPSGPGGYNEQFF | TGCGCCAGCAGCCCATTACCTAGTGGGCCCGGAGGGTACAATGAGCAGTTCTTC
TRBJ1-2 | NA | TRBV27 | NA | CASSFRQGPYGYTF | TGTGCCAGCAGTTTTCGGCAGGGCCCTTATGGCTACACCTTC
TRBJ1-1 | NA | TRBV3-1/TRBV3-2 | NA | CASSQGRAGGAFF | TGTGCCAGCAGCCAAGGCAGGGCAGGCGGAGCTTTCTTT
TRBJ1-5 | NA | TRBV6-5 | NA | CASSTDGNQPQHF | TGTGCCAGCAGCACAGACGGCAATCAGCCCCAGCATTTT
TRBJ2-3 | NA | TRBV21-1 | NA | CASSNYRGRRTDTQYF | TGTGCCAGCAGCAATTATAGGGGGCGAAGGACAGATACGCAGTATTTT
TRBJ1-2 | NA | TRBV11-2 | NA | CASSFTGGVGYTF | TGTGCCAGCAGCTTTACGGGGGGAGTTGGCTACACCTTC
TRBJ2-5 | once | TRBV5-1 | TRBD1 | CASSLAGQQETQYF | TGCGCCAGCAGCTTGGCGGGACAGCAAGAGACCCAGTACTTC
TRBJ1-2 | NA | TRBV5-5 | NA | CASSLATLTGRDGYTF | TGTGCCAGCAGCTTGGCTACGCTTACAGGGAGGGATGGCTACACCTTC
TRBJ2-4 | once | TRBV30 | TRBD1 | CAWSGRGLSKNIQYF | TGTGCCTGGAGTGGCAGGGGGCTTTCCAAAAACATTCAGTACTTC
TRBJ1-1 | NA | TRBV15 | TRBD1 | CATSRLTGGNTEAFF | TGTGCCACCAGCAGACTTACAGGGGGCAACACTGAAGCTTTCTTT
TRBJ1-4 | once | TRBV6-5 | NA | CATVPGGAGEKLFF | TGTGCCACCGTTCCGGGGGGGGCTGGTGAAAAACTGTTTTTT
TRBJ2-3 | NA | TRBV3-1/TRBV3-2 | TRBD2 | CASSQVPGGSTDTQYF | TGTGCCAGCAGCCAAGTCCCGGGAGGGAGCACAGATACGCAGTATTTT
TRBJ2-2 | once | TRBV3-1/TRBV3-2 | TRBD1 | CATKKGAVFSGELFF | TGTGCCACCAAAAAGGGGGCCGTTTTCTCCGGGGAGCTGTTTTTT
TRBJ2-7 | NA | TRBV24-1 | TRBD2 | CATGLAGLREQYF | TGTGCCACCGGACTAGCGGGCCTGAGGGAGCAGTACTTC
TRBJ1-2 | once | TRBV5-1 | TRBD1 | CASSLQGANYGYTF | TGCGCCAGCAGCTTACAGGGGGCTAACTATGGCTACACCTTC
TRBJ1-4 | few | TRBV5-1 | NA | CASSLGLTNEKLFF | TGCGCCAGCAGCTTGGGACTGACTAATGAAAAACTGTTTTTT
TRBJ1-4 | NA | TRBV2 | TRBD1 | CASSGQEGGAGEKLFF | TGTGCCAGCAGCGGGCAGGAAGGGGGCGCCGGTGAAAAACTGTTTTTT
TRBJ1-2 | NA | TRBV28 | NA | CASSPGFVDGYTF | TGTGCCAGCAGCCCCGGTTTTGTAGATGGCTACACCTTC
TRBJ1-1 | NA | TRBV7-2 | NA | CASSLSSGVGWTEAFF | TGTGCCAGCAGCTTATCTTCAGGGGTTGGATGGACTGAAGCTTTCTTT
TRBJ2-4 | NA | TRBV5-1 | NA | CASSLGLENIQYF | TGCGCCAGCAGCTTGGGACTAGAAAACATTCAGTACTTC
TRBJ2-7 | NA | TRBV4-2 | NA | CASSQDPTYEQYF | TGTGCCAGCAGCCAAGATCCCACCTACGAGCAGTACTTC
TRBJ2-5 | NA | TRBV28 | TRBD1 | CASSSGGPETQYF | TGTGCCAGCAGTTCAGGGGGACCCGAGACCCAGTACTTC
TRBJ2-7 | NA | TRBV27 | NA | CASSLSRFQREYF | TGTGCCAGCAGTTTATCGAGGTTCCAAAGAGAGTACTTC
TRBJ1-4 | NA | TRBV6-5 | NA | CASSLQGTTNEKLFF | TGTGCCAGCAGCCTACAGGGAACAACTAATGAAAAACTGTTTTTT
TRBJ2-5 | NA | TRBV19 | NA | CASSTGLSQETQYF | TGTGCCAGTAGTACTGGACTTTCCCAAGAGACCCAGTACTTC